These 20 T cell receptor beta chains were all obtained from the same sample, sequenced in a study of CD8+ T cells in alopecia areata. RNA, once extracted, was reverse transcribed into cDNA for use as the sequencing template. This table comes from immunoSEQ multiplex PCR, and its TCRdb copy is limited to in-frame clones, with some not included. The data hold tens of thousands of clones, with around three fifths observed a single time. The sample's treatment: oral pan-JAK inhibitor, 5-10 mg twice daily. The input for sequencing was CD8+ T cells sorted from blood, taken at week 4, from a patient treated with tofacitinib. The receptor source for this set is a human donor with alopecia areata.

V and J are TRBV9 and TRBJ2-7; D call uncertain. CDR3 size: 15 residues. CDR1 SGDLS and CDR2 YYNGEE come from the germline V gene. Trimming shortened V by 0 bases and J by 0 bases, and 10 bases separated the two germline ends. CDR3 nucleotide sequence: TGTGCCAGCAGCGTAGCCCCGGGCCACTCCTACGAGCAGTACTTC. Its translation: CASSVAPGHSYEQYF.

The rearrangement links TRBV29-1 to TRBJ1-2, with D possibly TRBD1 on 6 matching bases. CDR1 SQVTM and CDR2 ANQGSEA come from the germline V gene. V lost 7 bases and J lost 0, with 12 bases in between. CDR3 length equals 13 residues. CDR3 in amino acids: CSARTASNYGYTF. Written as DNA, the CDR3 is TGCAGCGCCAGGACAGCCTCTAACTATGGCTACACCTTC.

Regarding this clone: The same CDR3 is also encoded by other DNA sequences in this sample. This chain joins TRBV29-1 and TRBJ1-1; D gene uncertain. V was cut by 4 bases and J by 1 base, with 7 bases left in between. The CDR3 is 12 residues long. CDR1 and CDR2 from the germline V gene are SQVTM and ANQGSEA. The CDR3 DNA is TGCAGCGTTGGTGAGGGGAACACTGAAGCTTTCTTT. Protein: CSVGEGNTEAFF.

The gene calls are TRBV29-1 and TRBJ2-7; D ambiguous. CDR3 size: 12 residues. Germline V gene sequence: CDR1 SQVTM, CDR2 ANQGSEA. With 4 bases removed from V and 3 bases from J, the gap between germline ends came to 10 bases. The CDR3 region is CSVVGQNYEQYF. CDR3 DNA sequence: TGCAGCGTTGTGGGTCAGAACTACGAGCAGTACTTC.

This clone was observed many times. The chain uses TRBV19 and TRBJ1-2; weak D call: TRBD1 (6 bases). The CDR3 sequence is 12 residues long. The V end was cut by 5 bases, the J end by 8 bases, with 12 bases between. CDR1 is LNHDA, CDR2 SQIVND, per germline (reference sequence). The DNA for the CDR3 is TGTGCCAGTAGTGACCAGGGGACCGGCTACACCTTC. As protein: CASSDQGTGYTF.

This rearrangement joins TRBV27 to TRBJ2-1; tentative D call: TRBD1 (5 bases). From germline, CDR1 is MNHEY and CDR2 SMNVEV (reference sequence). V was shortened by 5 bases and J by 6 bases, with 5 bases between the two germline ends. The CDR3 is made up of 11 amino acids. This CDR3 reads CASSQGNEQFF. CDR3 sequence (DNA): TGTGCCAGCAGTCAGGGCAATGAGCAGTTCTTC.

This clone was seen more than once but under ten times. The chain joins TRBV30 to TRBJ1-2; D unresolved. The CDR3 runs 11 residues. Germline V gene data show CDR1 as GTSNPN and CDR2 as SVGIG (reference sequence). The V gene lost 3 bases and the J gene lost 8 bases, with 10 bases spanning the gap. Here the CDR3 reads CAWRTSKGYTF. The DNA of the CDR3 is TGTGCCTGGAGGACCTCAAAAGGCTACACCTTC.

With respect to this clone: Other nucleotide sequences from this sample produce the same CDR3. The rearrangement links TRBV11-2 to TRBJ2-5; no clear D gene. CDR3 size: 11 residues. The ends were cut back, 1 base at V and 4 bases at J, with 1 base in the middle. Germline lookup yields CDR1 SGHAT and CDR2 FQNNGV. CDR3 bases: TGTGCCAGCAGCTTAGGAGAGACCCAGTACTTC. Translated, it gives CASSLGETQYF.

The table lists this clone with a few counts. The V gene is TRBV29-1, the J gene TRBJ2-7; D is uncertain. The CDR3 consists of 11 residues. Trimming stripped 0 bases from V and 6 bases from J, with 6 bases between. Germline lookup yields CDR1 SQVTM and CDR2 ANQGSEA. The CDR3 loop is CSVEDLAEQYF. The CDR3 region has the DNA TGCAGCGTTGAAGACTTGGCCGAGCAGTACTTC.

This clone was detected a few times. The V gene is TRBV10-3, the J gene TRBJ2-1, with D possibly called TRBD1 or TRBD2 (5 bases each). Germline CDR1 is ENHRY and CDR2 is SYGVKD. V lost 7 bases, J lost 5 bases, and 15 bases lay in between. The CDR3 runs to 14 residues. The CDR3 here is CAIKERDGNNEQFF. CDR3 DNA: TGTGCCATCAAGGAGAGGGACGGCAACAATGAGCAGTTCTTC.

This chain links TRBV29-1 with TRBJ1-1; D gene uncertain. The V gene's germline CDR1 is SQVTM and CDR2 ANQGSEA. V lost 2 bases, J lost 1 base, and 11 bases lay in between. This CDR3 has 14 residues. The DNA for the CDR3 is TGCAGCGTTGAACCGAGCCAGTCGAACACTGAAGCTTTCTTT. This encodes CSVEPSQSNTEAFF.

J is TRBJ2-3 and V is TRBV7-9; possible D gene TRBD2, 6 bases. The V gene lost 5 bases and the J gene lost 4 bases, with 10 bases spanning the gap. Per germline, CDR1 SEHNR and CDR2 FQNEAQ (reference sequence). The CDR3 sequence is 13 residues long. CDR3 region: CASSPPGADTQYF. CDR3 sequence (DNA): TGTGCCAGCAGCCCCCCGGGGGCAGATACGCAGTATTTT.

The gene calls are TRBV7-9 and TRBJ2-7; the D gene is possibly TRBD1 (6 bases). CDR1 and CDR2 from the germline V gene are SEHNR and FQNEAQ (reference sequence). V gave up 5 bases and J gave up 3 bases, with 11 bases separating them. The CDR3 has 13 residues. The CDR3 DNA sequence: TGTGCCAGCAGCGGCTCAGGGGTCTACGAGCAGTACTTC. This gives the protein CASSGSGVYEQYF.

This chain joins TRBV25-1 and TRBJ2-7, with 9 positions matching TRBD1. Germline CDR1 reads MGHDK; CDR2 reads SYGVNS. V lost 1 base, J lost 6 bases, and 7 bases stayed unmatched. The CDR3 extends over 15 amino acids. The CDR3 bases are TGTGCCAGCAGTGAATCCGGGACAGGGACCGCCGAGCAGTACTTC. Protein: CASSESGTGTAEQYF.

This chain connects TRBV29-1 to TRBJ2-3, with D possibly TRBD2 on 6 matching bases. The CDR3 has 11 residues. The V gene's germline CDR1 is SQVTM and CDR2 ANQGSEA. Trimming took off 3 bases at V and 11 bases at J, with 12 bases between the two ends. CDR3 bases: TGCAGCGTTGAGGAGGGGCAGGGGCAGTATTTT. This translates into CSVEEGQGQYF.

This clone has only one observation. For the CDR3, the DNA is TGTGCCTGGGGGCCAGGGGGTGATGAGCAGTTCTTC. It is translated as CAWGPGGDEQFF. This rearrangement joins TRBV30 to TRBJ2-1, with 7 bases aligning to TRBD1. CDR3 length: 12 residues. CDR1 and CDR2 from the germline V gene are GTSNPN and SVGIG (reference sequence). Trimming at V came to 5 bases and at J to 8 bases, leaving 6 bases not matched to a gene.

The rearrangement links TRBV29-1 to TRBJ1-2; D uncertain. Looked up from germline, CDR1 is SQVTM and CDR2 is ANQGSEA. The CDR3 is made up of 12 amino acids. The V gene lost 3 bases and the J gene lost 4 bases, with 9 bases spanning the gap. The CDR3 coding sequence is TGCAGCGTTGACGACTTCCGCTATGGCTACACCTTC. It encodes CSVDDFRYGYTF. Variable domain in full (rest from reference TRBV29-1 and TRBJ1-2): SAVISQKPSRDICQRGTSLTIQCQVDSQVTMMFWYRQQPGQSLTLIATANQGSEATYESGFVIDKFPISRPNLTFSTLTVSNMSPEDSSIYLCSVDDFRYGYTFGSGTRLTVV.

J is TRBJ2-1 and V is TRBV30; D is possibly TRBD1 (5 bases). V lost 2 bases, J lost 4 bases, and 9 bases lay in between. Looked up from germline, CDR1 is GTSNPN and CDR2 is SVGIG (reference sequence). The CDR3 extends over 13 amino acids. The CDR3 loop is CAWSITGYNEQFF. CDR3 nucleotide sequence: TGTGCCTGGAGTATTACAGGATACAATGAGCAGTTCTTC.

CDR3 coding DNA: TGTGCCAGCAGTGGGGGGGCCTACAATGAGCAGTTCTTC. Translation: CASSGGAYNEQFF. The chain employs TRBV2 and TRBJ2-1; a weak D match, TRBD2 (6 bases). Looked up from germline, CDR1 is SNHLY and CDR2 is FYNNEI. The CDR3 is 13 residues long. Deletions cut 4 bases from V and 2 bases from J, with 6 bases between.

This rearrangement joins TRBV28 to TRBJ2-7; possibly TRBD2 for D (6 bases). V was clipped by 2 bases and J by 7 bases, with 12 bases between them. The CDR3 has 13 residues. Germline CDR1 is MDHEN and CDR2 is SYDVKM. The CDR3 region is CASSLGRTTEQYF. DNA for the CDR3: TGTGCCAGCAGTTTAGGACGGACTACGGAGCAGTACTTC.